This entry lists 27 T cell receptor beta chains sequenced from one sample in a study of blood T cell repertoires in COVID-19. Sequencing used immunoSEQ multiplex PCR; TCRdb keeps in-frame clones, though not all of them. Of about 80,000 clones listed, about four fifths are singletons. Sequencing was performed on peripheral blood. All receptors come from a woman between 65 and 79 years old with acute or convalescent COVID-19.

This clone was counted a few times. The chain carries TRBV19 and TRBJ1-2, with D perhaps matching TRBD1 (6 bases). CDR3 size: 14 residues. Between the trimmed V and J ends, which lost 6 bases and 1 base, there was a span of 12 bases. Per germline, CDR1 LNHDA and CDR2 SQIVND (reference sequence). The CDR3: CASSPVQGNYGYTF. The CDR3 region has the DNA TGTGCCAGTAGCCCAGTACAGGGTAACTATGGCTACACCTTC.

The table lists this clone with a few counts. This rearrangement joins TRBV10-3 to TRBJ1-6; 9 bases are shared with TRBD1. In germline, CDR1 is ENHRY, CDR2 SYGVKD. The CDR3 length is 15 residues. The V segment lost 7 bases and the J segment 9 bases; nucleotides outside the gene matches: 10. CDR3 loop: CAIKARGTGPSPLHF. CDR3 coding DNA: TGTGCCATCAAGGCAAGGGGGACAGGGCCTTCACCCCTCCACTTT.

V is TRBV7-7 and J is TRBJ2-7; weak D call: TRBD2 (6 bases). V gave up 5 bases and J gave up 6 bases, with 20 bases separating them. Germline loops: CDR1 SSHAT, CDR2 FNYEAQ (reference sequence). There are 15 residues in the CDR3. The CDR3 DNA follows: TGTGCCAGCAGCCCGACTAGGACCACTACCGGCGAGCAGTACTTC. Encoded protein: CASSPTRTTTGEQYF.

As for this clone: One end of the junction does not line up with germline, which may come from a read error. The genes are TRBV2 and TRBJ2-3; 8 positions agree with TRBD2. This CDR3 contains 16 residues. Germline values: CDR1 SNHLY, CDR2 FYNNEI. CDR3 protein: CARSGGSGIGTDTQYF. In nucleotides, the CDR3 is TGTGCCAGAAGTGGCGGTAGCGGGATCGGTACAGATACGCAGTATTTT.

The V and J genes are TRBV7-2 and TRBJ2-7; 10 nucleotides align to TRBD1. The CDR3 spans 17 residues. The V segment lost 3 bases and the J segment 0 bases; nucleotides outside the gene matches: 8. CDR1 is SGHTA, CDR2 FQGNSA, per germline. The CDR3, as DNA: TGTGCCAGCAGCTTTGGGCGGACAGGGGGGAGCTCCTACGAGCAGTACTTC. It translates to CASSFGRTGGSSYEQYF.

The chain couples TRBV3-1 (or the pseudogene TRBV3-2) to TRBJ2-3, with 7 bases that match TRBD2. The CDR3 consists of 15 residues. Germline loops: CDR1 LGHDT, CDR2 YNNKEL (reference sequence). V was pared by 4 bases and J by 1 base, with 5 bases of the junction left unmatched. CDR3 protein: CASSRRAGGTDTQYF. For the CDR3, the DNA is TGTGCCAGCAGCCGCCGTGCGGGAGGCACAGATACGCAGTATTTT.

The CDR3 nucleotides are TGTGCCAGCAGCCAAGAAACCGCGGATGAGCAGTTCTTC. Encoded protein: CASSQETADEQFF. The chain is built from TRBV7-9 and TRBJ2-1; no reliable D call. CDR1 and CDR2 (germline): SEHNR, FQNEAQ (reference sequence). V lost 5 bases to trimming and J lost 8 bases, with 13 bases between them. CDR3 size: 13 residues.

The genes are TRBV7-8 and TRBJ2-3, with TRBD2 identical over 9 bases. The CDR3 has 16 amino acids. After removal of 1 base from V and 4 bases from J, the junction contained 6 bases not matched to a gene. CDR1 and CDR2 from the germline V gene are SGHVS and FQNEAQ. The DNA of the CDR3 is TGTGCCAGCAGCTTAGTTGTAGCGGGAGTAGCAGATACGCAGTATTTT. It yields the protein CASSLVVAGVADTQYF.

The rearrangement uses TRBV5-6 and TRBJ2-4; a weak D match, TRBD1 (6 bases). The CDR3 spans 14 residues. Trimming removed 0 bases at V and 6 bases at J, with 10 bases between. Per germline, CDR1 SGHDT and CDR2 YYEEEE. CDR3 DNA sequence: TGTGCCAGCAGCTTGGGGGACACCTTAAACATTCAGTACTTC. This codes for CASSLGDTLNIQYF.

In DNA, the CDR3 is TGTGCCAGTAGTATAGACTTTCGGGGGTCCACCTTCACGAGTACGCAGTATTTT. This translates into CASSIDFRGSTFTSTQYF. V usage is TRBV19 and J usage is TRBJ2-3; D is perhaps TRBD2 (6 bases). V lost 0 bases and J lost 8, with 24 bases in between. The CDR3 length is 18 residues. Germline V gene data show CDR1 as LNHDA and CDR2 as SQIVND (reference sequence). Full variable domain (missing parts from reference TRBV19 and TRBJ2-3): DGGITQSPKYLFRKEGQNVTLSCEQNLNHDAMYWYRQDPGQGLRLIYYSQIVNDFQKGDIAEGYSVSREKKESFPLTVTSAQKNPTAFYLCASSIDFRGSTFTSTQYFGPGTRLTVL.

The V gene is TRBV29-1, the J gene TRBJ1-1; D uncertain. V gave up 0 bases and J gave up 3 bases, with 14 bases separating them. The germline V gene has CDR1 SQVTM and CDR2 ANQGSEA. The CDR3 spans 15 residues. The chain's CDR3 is CSVEDRFTKYTEAFF. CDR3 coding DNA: TGCAGCGTTGAAGATCGCTTTACTAAATACACTGAAGCTTTCTTT.

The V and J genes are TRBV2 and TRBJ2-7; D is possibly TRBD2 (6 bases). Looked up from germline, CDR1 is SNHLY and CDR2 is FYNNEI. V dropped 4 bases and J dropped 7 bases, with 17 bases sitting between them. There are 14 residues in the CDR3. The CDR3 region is CASSAAGIIREQYF. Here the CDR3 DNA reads TGTGCCAGCAGTGCGGCGGGAATTATACGAGAGCAGTACTTC.

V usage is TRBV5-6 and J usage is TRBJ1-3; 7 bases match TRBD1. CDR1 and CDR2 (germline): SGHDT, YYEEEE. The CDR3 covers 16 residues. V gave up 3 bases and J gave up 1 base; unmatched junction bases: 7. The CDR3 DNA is TGTGCCAGCAGCTCCGACAGGGAATGGTCTGGAAACACCATATATTTT. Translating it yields CASSSDREWSGNTIYF.

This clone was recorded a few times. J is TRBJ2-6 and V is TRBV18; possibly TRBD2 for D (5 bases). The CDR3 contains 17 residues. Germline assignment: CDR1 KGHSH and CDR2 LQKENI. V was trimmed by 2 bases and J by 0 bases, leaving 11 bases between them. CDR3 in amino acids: CASSPGLLSSGANVLTF. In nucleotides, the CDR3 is TGTGCCAGCTCACCAGGACTGTTGAGCTCTGGGGCCAACGTCCTGACTTTC.

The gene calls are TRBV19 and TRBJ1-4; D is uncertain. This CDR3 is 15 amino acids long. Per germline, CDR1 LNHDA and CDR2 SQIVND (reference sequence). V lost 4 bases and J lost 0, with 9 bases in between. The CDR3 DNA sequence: TGTGCCAGTAGTAAAGACGAGGCAACTAATGAAAAACTGTTTTTT. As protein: CASSKDEATNEKLFF.

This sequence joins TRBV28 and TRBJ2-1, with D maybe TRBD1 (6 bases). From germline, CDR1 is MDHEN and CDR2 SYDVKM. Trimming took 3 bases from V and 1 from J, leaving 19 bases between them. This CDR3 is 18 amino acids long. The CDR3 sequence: CASSFRTGRQGSYNEQFF. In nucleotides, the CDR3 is TGTGCCAGCAGTTTCAGGACTGGACGGCAGGGGTCCTACAATGAGCAGTTCTTC.

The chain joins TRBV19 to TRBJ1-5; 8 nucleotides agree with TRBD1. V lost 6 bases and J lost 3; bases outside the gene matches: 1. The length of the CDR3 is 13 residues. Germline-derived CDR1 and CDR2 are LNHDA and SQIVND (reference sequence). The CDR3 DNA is TGTGCCAGTAGGGGACAGGCCAATCAGCCCCAGCATTTT. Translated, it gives CASRGQANQPQHF.

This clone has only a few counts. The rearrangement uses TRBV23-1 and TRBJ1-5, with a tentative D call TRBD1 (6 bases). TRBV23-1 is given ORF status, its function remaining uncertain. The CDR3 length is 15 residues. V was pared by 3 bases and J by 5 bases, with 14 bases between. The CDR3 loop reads CASSQHQGTYQPQHF. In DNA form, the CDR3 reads TGCGCCAGCAGTCAGCACCAGGGGACCTATCAGCCCCAGCATTTT.

The CDR3 sequence is CASSYGGSLGTEAFF. As DNA, the CDR3 is TGTGCCAGCAGTTACGGAGGCAGCCTGGGGACTGAAGCTTTCTTT. The rearrangement links TRBV6-2 or TRBV6-3 to TRBJ1-1, with D uncertain. Germline assignment: CDR1 MNHEY and CDR2 SVGEGT. Trimming removed 2 bases at V and 5 bases at J, with 15 bases between. This CDR3 is 15 amino acids long.

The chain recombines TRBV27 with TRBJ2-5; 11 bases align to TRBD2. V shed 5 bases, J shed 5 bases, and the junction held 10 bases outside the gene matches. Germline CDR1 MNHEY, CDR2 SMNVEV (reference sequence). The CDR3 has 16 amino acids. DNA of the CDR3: TGTGCCAGCAGTCCGACTTTAGCGGGAGGGTCCGAGACCCAGTACTTC. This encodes CASSPTLAGGSETQYF.

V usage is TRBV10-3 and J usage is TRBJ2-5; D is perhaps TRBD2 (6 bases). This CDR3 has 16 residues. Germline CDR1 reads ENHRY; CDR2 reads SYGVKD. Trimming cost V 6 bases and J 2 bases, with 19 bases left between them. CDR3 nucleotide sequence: TGTGCCATCAGCGCGACTAGGGCAAACTGGCAAGAGACCCAGTACTTC. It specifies CAISATRANWQETQYF.

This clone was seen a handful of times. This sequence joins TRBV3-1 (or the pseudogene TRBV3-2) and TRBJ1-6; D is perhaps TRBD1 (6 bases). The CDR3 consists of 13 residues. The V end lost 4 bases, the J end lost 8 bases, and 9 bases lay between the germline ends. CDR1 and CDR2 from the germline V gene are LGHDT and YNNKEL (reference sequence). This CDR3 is CASSPPGDSPLHF. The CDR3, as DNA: TGTGCCAGCAGCCCCCCAGGGGATTCACCCCTCCACTTT.

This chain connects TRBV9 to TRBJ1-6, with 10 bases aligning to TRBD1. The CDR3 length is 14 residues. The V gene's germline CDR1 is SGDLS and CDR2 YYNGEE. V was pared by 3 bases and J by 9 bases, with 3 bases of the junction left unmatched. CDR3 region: CASSDRDRGSPLHF. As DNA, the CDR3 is TGTGCCAGCAGCGACCGGGACAGGGGTTCACCCCTCCACTTT.

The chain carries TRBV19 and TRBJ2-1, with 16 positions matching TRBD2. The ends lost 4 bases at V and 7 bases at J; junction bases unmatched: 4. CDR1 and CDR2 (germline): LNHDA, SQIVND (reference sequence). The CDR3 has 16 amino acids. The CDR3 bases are TGTGCCAGTAGTACGGGACTAGCGGGAGGGCGGAATGAGCAGTTCTTC. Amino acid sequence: CASSTGLAGGRNEQFF.

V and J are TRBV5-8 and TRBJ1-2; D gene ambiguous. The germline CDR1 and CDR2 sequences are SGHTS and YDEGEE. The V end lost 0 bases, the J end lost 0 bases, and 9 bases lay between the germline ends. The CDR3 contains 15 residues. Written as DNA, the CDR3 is TGTGCCAGCAGCTTGGATGCGGATACTAACTATGGCTACACCTTC. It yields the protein CASSLDADTNYGYTF.

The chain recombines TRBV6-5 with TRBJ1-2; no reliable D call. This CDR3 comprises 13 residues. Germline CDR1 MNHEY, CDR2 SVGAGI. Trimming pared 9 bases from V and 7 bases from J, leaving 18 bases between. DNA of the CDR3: TGTGCCAGACTGGGGAGGGAGATATCTGGCTACACCTTC. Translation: CARLGREISGYTF.

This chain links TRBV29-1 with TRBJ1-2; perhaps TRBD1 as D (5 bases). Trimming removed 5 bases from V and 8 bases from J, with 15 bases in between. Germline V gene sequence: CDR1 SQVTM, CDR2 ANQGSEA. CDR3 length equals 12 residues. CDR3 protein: CSVRQGGGGYTF. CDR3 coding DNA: TGCAGCGTTCGCCAGGGAGGAGGGGGCTACACCTTC.